The 27 T cell receptor beta chains below come from one sample, sequenced in a study of neurological immune-mediated disorders. MiXCR was run by TCRdb on the 5' RACE reads, yielding one entry per CDR3 protein. Altogether about 66,000 distinct CDR3 sequences are present, approximately 4.1% being singletons, with the ten largest covering under 1.5%. Sequencing used PBMCs. The receptor source for this set is a man in his thirties or forties with multiple sclerosis.

This clonotype was recorded many times. This chain joins TRBV9 and TRBJ1-1, with D perhaps TRBD1 (6 bases). V shed 3 bases and J shed 6 bases, with 21 bases lying between them. Germline values: CDR1 SGDLS, CDR2 YYNGEE. The CDR3 contains 16 residues. CDR3 in amino acids: CASSDLTGSKSAEAFF. In DNA form, the CDR3 reads TGTGCCAGCAGCGACCTGACAGGTTCAAAGTCCGCTGAAGCTTTCTTT. Variable domain in full (rest from reference TRBV9 and TRBJ1-1): DSGVTQTPKHLITATGQRVTLRCSPRSGDLSVYWYQQSLDQGLQFLIQYYNGEERAKGNILERFSAQQFPDLHSELNLSSLELGDSALYFCASSDLTGSKSAEAFFGQGTRLTVV.

In this sample, this clonotype turned up many times. The J gene is TRBJ1-4, the V gene TRBV20-1, with 11 positions matching TRBD1. The length of the CDR3 is 13 residues. Germline CDR1 DFQATT, CDR2 SNEGSKA (reference sequence). V lost 5 bases, J lost 7 bases, and 3 bases stayed unmatched. In DNA, the CDR3 is TGCAGTGCTGGACAGGGGGCGCCTGAAAAACTGTTTTTT. Its protein product is CSAGQGAPEKLFF.

Relative to its sample, this clonotype is medium-sized. The rearrangement links TRBV20-1 to TRBJ2-7; D is perhaps TRBD2 (5 bases). Germline V lookup: CDR1 DFQATT, CDR2 SNEGSKA (reference sequence). The length of the CDR3 is 13 residues. Trimming cost V 3 bases and J 7 bases, with 16 bases left between them. The CDR3 coding sequence is TGCAGTGCTAGCGACTACCGAACGAGTGAGCAGTACTTC. Translating gives CSASDYRTSEQYF.

This clonotype was observed many times. The CDR3 DNA is TGCGCCAGCAGCCCGCCGGGGACAGTAATTATCGCGAACACCGGGGAGCTGTTTTTT. Residues: CASSPPGTVIIANTGELFF. The J gene is TRBJ2-2, the V gene TRBV5-1, with TRBD1 matching over 7 bases. This CDR3 contains 19 residues. Germline CDR1 is SGHRS and CDR2 is YFSETQ. The V gene end was trimmed by 4 bases and the J gene end by 0 bases; junction bases not matched to a gene: 15.

This clonotype was counted at least ten times. V gene TRBV20-1 combines with J gene TRBJ1-2; tentatively, D is TRBD1 (6 bases). V lost 4 bases to trimming and J lost 8 bases, with 20 bases between them. The CDR3 spans 14 residues. Per germline, CDR1 DFQATT and CDR2 SNEGSKA (reference sequence). The CDR3 nucleotides read TGCAGTGCTACGCAGGGGTGGGTGGAGGGGGGCTACACCTTC. Translating it yields CSATQGWVEGGYTF.

In this sample, this clonotype turned up a few times. The rearrangement links TRBV20-1 to TRBJ2-5; 13 bases are shared with TRBD2. Germline loops: CDR1 DFQATT, CDR2 SNEGSKA (reference sequence). Trimming took 4 bases from V and 7 from J; bases not matched to a gene: 6. This CDR3 has 14 residues. CDR3 residues: CSAITSGGAGTQYF. CDR3 nucleotides: TGCAGTGCTATCACTAGCGGGGGGGCCGGGACCCAGTACTTC.

The chain uses TRBV12-3 or TRBV12-4 and TRBJ2-1; 10 bases match TRBD2. The CDR3 spans 14 residues. J lost 10 bases, V lost 6 bases, and 9 bases had no gene match. The CDR3 sequence: CASSSETSGREQFF. In nucleotides, the CDR3 is TGTGCCAGCAGCTCTGAGACTAGCGGGCGGGAGCAGTTCTTC.

Many counts were recorded for this clonotype. J is TRBJ2-7 and V is TRBV7-8, with 9 nucleotides matching TRBD1. Germline V gene data show CDR1 as SGHVS and CDR2 as FQNEAQ. This CDR3 comprises 16 residues. V lost 2 bases and J lost 3; bases outside the gene matches: 8. The DNA for the CDR3 is TGTGCCAGCAGCTTAATGGGACAGGGATTTGACTACGAGCAGTACTTC. Its translation is CASSLMGQGFDYEQYF. Complete variable domain (other parts from reference TRBV7-8 and TRBJ2-7): GAGVSQSPRYKVAKRGQDVALRCDPISGHVSLFWYQQALGQGPEFLTYFQNEAQLDKSGLPSDRFFAERPEGSVSTLKIQRTQQEDSAVYLCASSLMGQGFDYEQYFGPGTRLTVT.

This clonotype has a count of ten or more. This chain uses TRBV6-6 with TRBJ2-1; 12 bases match TRBD2. Germline V CDR1 and CDR2: MNHNY, SVGAGI (reference sequence). Losses at the gene ends were 5 bases for V and 6 bases for J; bases not matched to a gene: 5. CDR3 length: 15 amino acids. The CDR3 DNA is TGTGCCAGCAGTGCCGGACTAGCGGGGATCAATGAGCAGTTCTTC. It yields the protein CASSAGLAGINEQFF.

This clonotype was counted at least ten times. V is TRBV12-3 or TRBV12-4 and J is TRBJ1-1, with 7 bases lining up with TRBD1. V lost 5 bases, J lost 2 bases, and 8 bases stayed unmatched. The CDR3 sequence is 15 residues long. In DNA form, the CDR3 reads TGTGCCAGCAGTCCTAGGACAGGCGCAAACACTGAAGCTTTCTTT. Amino acid sequence: CASSPRTGANTEAFF.

At least ten counts were recorded for this clonotype. This rearrangement joins TRBV5-1 to TRBJ2-7; the match to TRBD1 covers 9 bases. J was trimmed by 2 bases and V by 4 bases; bases with no gene match: 4. The CDR3 sequence is 14 residues long. Germline V CDR1 and CDR2: SGHRS, YFSETQ. The CDR3, as DNA: TGCGCCAGCAGCCCGGGACAGGGCCCCTACGAGCAGTACTTC. It specifies CASSPGQGPYEQYF.

Ten or more counts support this clonotype. The chain has TRBV29-1 and TRBJ2-3, with 9 nucleotides matching TRBD1. The length of the CDR3 is 13 residues. CDR1 and CDR2 from the germline V gene are SQVTM and ANQGSEA. V lost 7 bases and J lost 3; bases outside the gene matches: 5. CDR3 residues: CSGTGTGTDTQYF. The CDR3 nucleotides read TGCAGCGGCACCGGGACAGGGACAGATACGCAGTATTTT.

This clonotype was recorded a few times. The chain has TRBV27 and TRBJ1-2; D is possibly TRBD1 (6 bases). CDR3 size: 14 residues. Trimming removed 6 bases from V and 6 bases from J, with 17 bases in between. Germline assignment: CDR1 MNHEY and CDR2 SMNVEV (reference sequence). In DNA form, the CDR3 reads TGTGCCAGCAGCCCCGGGGGGGGCGCTCATGGCTACACCTTC. Translated: CASSPGGGAHGYTF.

As for this clonotype: One junction end does not reproduce the germline sequence, and a read error may be involved. V usage is TRBV7-9 and J usage is TRBJ2-1; 7 bases match TRBD1. This CDR3 contains 17 residues. Germline values: CDR1 SEHNR, CDR2 FQNEAQ (reference sequence). The chain's CDR3 is CVSSPRRQGETYNEQFF. CDR3 nucleotide sequence: TGTGTCAGCAGCCCAAGAAGACAGGGAGAAACCTACAATGAGCAGTTCTTC.

This clonotype was counted ten times or more. The CDR3 region is CASSIVGGPDTGELFF. In DNA, the CDR3 is TGCGCCAGCAGTATAGTAGGGGGCCCTGACACCGGGGAGCTGTTTTTT. The chain joins TRBV4-1 to TRBJ2-2, with 7 positions matching TRBD1. Germline trimming cut 6 bases from V and 3 bases from J; bases unmatched to any gene: 10. CDR3 length: 16 residues. The germline CDR1 and CDR2 sequences are MGHRA and YSYEKL.

This clonotype was detected ten times or more. The rearrangement links TRBV4-3 to TRBJ2-3; D perhaps matches TRBD2 (7 bases). The CDR3 is made up of 18 amino acids. V lost 2 bases, J lost 3 bases, and 21 bases lay in between. Germline V CDR1 and CDR2: LGHNA, YSLEER. Here the CDR3 DNA reads TGCGCCAGCAGCCAACGGGGGGCTCATATCGTCGGAACAGATACGCAGTATTTT. Protein sequence: CASSQRGAHIVGTDTQYF.

This clonotype appeared many times. The rearrangement links TRBV5-1 to TRBJ2-6; D unclear. The CDR3 has 17 amino acids. Deletions cut 0 bases from V and 0 bases from J, with 10 bases between. CDR1 SGHRS and CDR2 YFSETQ come from the germline V gene. CDR3 coding DNA: TGCGCCAGCAGCTTGGAAGGCAGTTACTCTGGGGCCAACGTCCTGACTTTC. Amino acid sequence: CASSLEGSYSGANVLTF.

This clonotype appeared many times. The chain uses TRBV5-6 and TRBJ2-2, with D perhaps matching TRBD1 or TRBD2 (5 bases each). CDR3 length equals 17 residues. V was shortened by 6 bases and J by 0 bases, with 18 bases between the two germline ends. Germline-derived CDR1 and CDR2 are SGHDT and YYEEEE. CDR3 sequence (DNA): TGTGCCAGCACTCAAGCCCGGGACCGTGCGAACACCGGGGAGCTGTTTTTT. Translation: CASTQARDRANTGELFF.

Many counts were recorded for this clonotype. The chain is built from TRBV4-1 and TRBJ1-1; unclear D gene. There are 14 residues in the CDR3. Trimming took 0 bases from V and 3 from J, leaving 8 bases between them. Per the germline V gene, CDR1 is MGHRA and CDR2 is YSYEKL. The CDR3 coding sequence is TGCGCCAGCAGCCAAGATTCGTCGGACACTGAAGCTTTCTTT. It encodes CASSQDSSDTEAFF.

This clonotype was detected only a few times. V gene TRBV11-2 combines with J gene TRBJ2-2, with D perhaps TRBD1 (5 bases). Per germline, CDR1 SGHAT and CDR2 FQNNGV. The CDR3 covers 15 residues. Trimming left V 1 base short and J 4 bases short, with 10 bases between. The CDR3 nucleotides read TGTGCCAGCAGCTTAGCCCCAGGGCTCACCGGGGAGCTGTTTTTT. Translation gives CASSLAPGLTGELFF.

This clonotype was seen many times. The V gene is TRBV5-1, the J gene TRBJ2-5; 7 bases agree with TRBD1. In germline, CDR1 is SGHRS, CDR2 YFSETQ. The ends lost 3 bases at V and 2 bases at J; junction bases unmatched: 1. The CDR3 runs 13 residues. The CDR3 loop reads CASSSGQQETQYF. The CDR3 bases are TGCGCCAGCAGCTCGGGACAGCAAGAGACCCAGTACTTC.

This clonotype was seen many times. V is TRBV10-3 and J is TRBJ1-4, with 10 nucleotides matching TRBD1. J was trimmed by 8 bases and V by 1 base; bases with no gene match: 7. Germline V gene lookup returns CDR1 ENHRY and CDR2 SYGVKD. The CDR3 runs to 16 residues. The CDR3 protein is CAISELSGQGYEKLFF. In DNA, the CDR3 is TGTGCCATCAGTGAGTTGTCGGGACAGGGGTACGAAAAACTGTTTTTT.

This clonotype was recorded at least ten times. V usage is TRBV7-9 and J usage is TRBJ2-5; no reliable D call. This CDR3 has 13 residues. Per the germline V gene, CDR1 is SEHNR and CDR2 is FQNEAQ (reference sequence). Trimming stripped 3 bases from V and 5 bases from J, with 10 bases between. The CDR3 here is CASSFGPMETQYF. CDR3 nucleotide sequence: TGTGCCAGCAGCTTCGGCCCGATGGAGACCCAGTACTTC.

This clonotype appeared many times. The rearrangement uses TRBV5-1 and TRBJ2-6, with D perhaps given as TRBD1 or TRBD2 (6 bases each). The CDR3 is made up of 18 amino acids. The germline V gene has CDR1 SGHRS and CDR2 YFSETQ. V gave up 3 bases and J gave up 2 bases, with 18 bases separating them. The CDR3 nucleotides are TGCGCCAGCAGCTCCCCAGAAGGGGGGTATGCTGGGGCCAACGTCCTGACTTTC. This sequence encodes CASSSPEGGYAGANVLTF.

Ten or more counts support this clonotype. The rearrangement links TRBV5-1 to TRBJ2-5; D remains unclear. The ends were cut back, 2 bases at V and 2 bases at J, with 1 base in the middle. The germline V gene has CDR1 SGHRS and CDR2 YFSETQ. The CDR3 consists of 11 residues. The CDR3 nucleotides read TGCGCCAGCAGCTTACAAGAGACCCAGTACTTC. Amino acid sequence: CASSLQETQYF.

The table lists this clonotype with many counts. The chain joins TRBV4-1 to TRBJ1-6, with TRBD1 identical over 8 bases. V trimming: 0 bases; J trimming: 9 bases; junction bases outside the gene matches: 7. CDR1 is MGHRA, CDR2 YSYEKL, per germline. This CDR3 region has 16 residues. The CDR3 region has the DNA TGCGCCAGCAGCCAAGAGACAGGACAGGGAGGTTCACCCCTCCACTTT. Amino acid sequence: CASSQETGQGGSPLHF.

This clonotype was found many times. The rearrangement links TRBV5-6 to TRBJ2-7; 9 positions agree with TRBD1. The CDR3 contains 16 residues. CDR1 is SGHDT and CDR2 is YYEEEE in the germline V gene. The trim removed 0 bases at V and 2 bases at J, leaving 6 bases unmatched. The CDR3 region is CASSLAPGQGPYEQYF. CDR3 DNA sequence: TGTGCCAGCAGCTTGGCGCCGGGACAGGGACCCTACGAGCAGTACTTC.